A selection of T cell receptor beta chains follows, all from one sample in a study of PD-1 blockade in classical Hodgkin lymphoma. The table came from immunoSEQ multiplex PCR; TCRdb's copy has only in-frame clones and leaves some out. Here the sample spans about 93,000 clones, more than 70% being singletons. The specimen comprised peripheral blood mononuclear cells (PBMCs), sampled before the fourth cycle of nivolumab. The receptor set was obtained from a human donor with classical Hodgkin lymphoma. Both conserved end residues are part of each CDR3. Each record gives: J gene, D gene, clone size, V gene, CDR3 DNA, CDR3 protein. D genes are given only for firm matches. The size field is filled for only some rows; it gives once, few, many or a size class.

>TRBJ2-3|TRBD2|-|TRBV4-1
TGCGCCAGCAGCCAAGAGGGACTAGCGGTCCGAGATACGCAGTATTTT
CASSQEGLAVRDTQYF
>TRBJ1-5|-|-|TRBV7-2
TGTGCCAGCCGCGCCCCCGGGGCGGGCGCACAGCCCCAGCATTTT
CASRAPGAGAQPQHF
>TRBJ2-7|-|-|TRBV7-8
TGTGCCAGCAGCTTAGCCAGGGAGAACTACGAGCAGTACTTC
CASSLARENYEQYF
>TRBJ2-5|-|-|TRBV5-4
TGTGCCAGCAGCTTGGGAGGCGGTACCCAAGAGACCCAGTACTTC
CASSLGGGTQETQYF
>TRBJ2-3|TRBD2|-|TRBV19
TGTGCCAGTAGTATCGGGGGGTATACAGATACGCAGTATTTT
CASSIGGYTDTQYF
>TRBJ2-5|TRBD1|-|TRBV5-1
TGCGCCAGCAGCTTGGTCCCGGGACAGGGTTCCTGGTGGGTAGAGACCCAGTACTTC
CASSLVPGQGSWWVETQYF
>TRBJ2-2|TRBD2|-|TRBV7-3
TGTGCCAGCAGCCGGACTAGCGGGGGCTCCGGGGCCGGGGAGCTGTTTTTT
CASSRTSGGSGAGELFF
>TRBJ2-1|TRBD2|once|TRBV10-2
TGCGCCAGCAGTGATCGGGTCTGGCTAGCGGGGGCCTACAATGAGCAGTTCTTC
CASSDRVWLAGAYNEQFF
>TRBJ2-5|-|-|TRBV2
TGTGCCAGCAGTGGGGGGAAAGAGACCCAGTACTTC
CASSGGKETQYF
>TRBJ1-6|-|-|TRBV27
TGTGCCAGCAGTCCTGAACTCGGGGGCTCCTATAATTCACCCCTCCACTTT
CASSPELGGSYNSPLHF
>TRBJ2-3|-|-|TRBV9
TGTGCCAGCAGCGTAACACCCCTCGGCGGGAGCACAGATACGCAGTATTTT
CASSVTPLGGSTDTQYF
>TRBJ2-7|TRBD2|few|TRBV11-2
TGTGCCAGCAGCATACTAGCGGGCCTCGCCTACGAGCAGTACTTC
CASSILAGLAYEQYF
>TRBJ2-5|TRBD2|-|TRBV11-2
TGTGCCAGCAGCTCAGGACTAGCGGAAGAGACCCAGTACTTC
CASSSGLAEETQYF
>TRBJ2-1|-|-|TRBV5-6
TGTGCCAGCAGCTCGGGACTGGAATACAATGAGCAGTTCTTC
CASSSGLEYNEQFF
>TRBJ1-2|-|-|TRBV9
TGTGCCAGCAGCGAAGCAGGAGGGCCCCCAGGGAGATACACCTTC
CASSEAGGPPGRYTF
>TRBJ1-2|TRBD1|many|TRBV5-1
TGCGCCAGCAGCTTGTCGCCGGGACAGCAATTGGAGCTCACCTTC
CASSLSPGQQLELTF
>TRBJ2-3|TRBD2|-|TRBV6-4
TGTGCCAGCAGCGCCGAGGGACTAGCGTTTGGTACGCAGTATTTT
CASSAEGLAFGTQYF
>TRBJ1-5|-|-|TRBV5-1
TGCGCCAGCAGCTTCGGGGGTAATCAGCCCCAGCATTTT
CASSFGGNQPQHF
>TRBJ1-2|-|-|TRBV7-6
TGTGCCAGCAGCTTAGCCGACAGTAACTATGGCTACACCTTC
CASSLADSNYGYTF
>TRBJ1-4|TRBD1|-|TRBV28
TGTGCCAGCCGGAATACCGGGACAGGGTATAATGAAAAACTGTTTTTT
CASRNTGTGYNEKLFF
>TRBJ2-3|-|-|TRBV18
TGTGCCAGCTCACCGGTTGACAGAAGCACAGATACGCAGTATTTT
CASSPVDRSTDTQYF